Shown below are 3 T cell receptor beta chains from a single sample sequenced in a study of T cell responses to AZD1222 COVID-19 vaccine. Method: immunoSEQ multiplex PCR; TCRdb's copy keeps in-frame clones and lacks some. The sample yields about 150,000 clones, roughly 85% seen once. The sample consisted of peripheral blood, taken 28 days after the second AZD1222 dose. The receptors shown here come from an adult who received the AZD1222 COVID-19 vaccine.

This clone was seen a single time. The rearrangement uses TRBV11-2 and TRBJ1-2; D might be TRBD1 (5 bases). In germline, CDR1 is SGHAT, CDR2 FQNNGV. With 5 bases removed from V and 6 bases from J, the gap between germline ends came to 22 bases. This CDR3 comprises 16 residues. CDR3 in amino acids: CASSPRPYPGLDGYTF. CDR3 bases: TGTGCCAGCAGCCCACGGCCGTATCCAGGGTTGGATGGCTACACCTTC. The variable domain in full, with the rest retrieved from reference TRBV11-2 and TRBJ1-2, is EAGVAQSPRYKIIEKRQSVAFWCNPISGHATLYWYQQILGQGPKLLIQFQNNGVVDDSQLPKDRFSAERLKGVDSTLKIQPAKLEDSAVYLCASSPRPYPGLDGYTFGSGTRLTVV.

The chain has TRBV3-1 (or the pseudogene TRBV3-2) and TRBJ2-1, with D unresolved. The CDR3 covers 13 residues. Deletions cut 2 bases from V and 9 bases from J, with 11 bases between. CDR1 is LGHDT and CDR2 is YNNKEL in the germline V gene (reference sequence). The CDR3 nucleotides are TGTGCCAGCAGCCAATCAAGCATCGGTGAGCAGTTCTTC. Protein sequence: CASSQSSIGEQFF.

This chain connects TRBV11-2 to TRBJ2-5; TRBD1 might be the D (6 bases). CDR1 is SGHAT and CDR2 is FQNNGV in the germline V gene. This CDR3 contains 14 residues. V was trimmed by 1 base and J by 5 bases, leaving 11 bases between them. CDR3 loop: CASSLGGPGETQYF. In DNA form, the CDR3 reads TGTGCCAGCAGCTTAGGGGGGCCTGGTGAGACCCAGTACTTC.